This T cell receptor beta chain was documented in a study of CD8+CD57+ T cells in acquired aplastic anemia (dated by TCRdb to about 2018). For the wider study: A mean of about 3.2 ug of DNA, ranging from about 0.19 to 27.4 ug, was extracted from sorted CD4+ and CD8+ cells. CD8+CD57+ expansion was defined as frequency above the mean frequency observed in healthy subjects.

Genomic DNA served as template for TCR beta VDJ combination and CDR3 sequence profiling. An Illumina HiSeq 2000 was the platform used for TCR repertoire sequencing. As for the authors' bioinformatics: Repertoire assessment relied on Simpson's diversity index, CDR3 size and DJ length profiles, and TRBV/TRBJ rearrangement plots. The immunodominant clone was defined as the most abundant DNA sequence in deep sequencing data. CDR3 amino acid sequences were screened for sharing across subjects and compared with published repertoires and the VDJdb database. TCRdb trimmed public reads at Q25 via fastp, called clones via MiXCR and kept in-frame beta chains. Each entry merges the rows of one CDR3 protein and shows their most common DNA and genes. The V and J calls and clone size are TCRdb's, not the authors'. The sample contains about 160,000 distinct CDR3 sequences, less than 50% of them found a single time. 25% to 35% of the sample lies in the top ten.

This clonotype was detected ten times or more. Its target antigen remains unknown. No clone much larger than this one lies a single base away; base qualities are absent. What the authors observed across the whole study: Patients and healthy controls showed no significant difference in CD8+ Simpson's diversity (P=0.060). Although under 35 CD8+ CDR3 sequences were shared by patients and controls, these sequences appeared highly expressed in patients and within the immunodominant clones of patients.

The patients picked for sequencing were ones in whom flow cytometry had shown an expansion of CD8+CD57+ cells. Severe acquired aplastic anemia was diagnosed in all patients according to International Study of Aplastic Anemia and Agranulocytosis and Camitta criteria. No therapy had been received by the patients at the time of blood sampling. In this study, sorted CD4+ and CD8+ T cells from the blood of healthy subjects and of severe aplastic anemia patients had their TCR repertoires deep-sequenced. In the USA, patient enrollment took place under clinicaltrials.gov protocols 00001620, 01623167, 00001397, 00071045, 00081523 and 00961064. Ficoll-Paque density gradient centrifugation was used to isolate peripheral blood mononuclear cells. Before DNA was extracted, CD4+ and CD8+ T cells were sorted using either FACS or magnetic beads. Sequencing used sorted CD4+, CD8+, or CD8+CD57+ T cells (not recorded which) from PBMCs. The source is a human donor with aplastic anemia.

The CDR3 is CASSSRTVYEQYF. The nucleotide sequence is TGTGCCAGCAGCTCCCGGACGGTATACGAGCAGTACTTC. The V gene is TRBV7-2 and the J gene is TRBJ2-7; the D segment cannot be called with confidence. V was cut back by 4 bases and J by 4 bases, leaving a gap of 11 bases between them. For CDR1 and CDR2, the germline V gene lists SGHTA and FQGNSA. Reading from cysteine to phenylalanine, the CDR3 counts 13 amino acids. Of the read, only the CDR3 DNA is kept; its 39 bases are in frame from base 1.